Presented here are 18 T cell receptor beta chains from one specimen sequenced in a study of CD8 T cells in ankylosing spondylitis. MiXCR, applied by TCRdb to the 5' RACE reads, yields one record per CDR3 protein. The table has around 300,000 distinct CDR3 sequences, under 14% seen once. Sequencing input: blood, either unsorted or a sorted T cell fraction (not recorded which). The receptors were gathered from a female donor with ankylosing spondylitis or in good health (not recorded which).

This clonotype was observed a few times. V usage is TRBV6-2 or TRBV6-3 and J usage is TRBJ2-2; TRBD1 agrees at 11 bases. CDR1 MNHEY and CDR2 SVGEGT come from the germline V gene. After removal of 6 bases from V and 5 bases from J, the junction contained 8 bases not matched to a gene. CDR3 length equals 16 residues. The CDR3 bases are TGTGCCAGCAGATTTACCGGGACAGGGGGGACCGGGGAGCTGTTTTTT. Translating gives CASRFTGTGGTGELFF.

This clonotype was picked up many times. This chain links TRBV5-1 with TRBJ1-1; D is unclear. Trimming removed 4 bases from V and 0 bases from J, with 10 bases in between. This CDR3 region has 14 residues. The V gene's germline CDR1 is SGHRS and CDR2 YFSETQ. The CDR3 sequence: CASSVSGVNTEAFF. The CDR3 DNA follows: TGCGCCAGCAGCGTCAGTGGGGTGAACACTGAAGCTTTCTTT. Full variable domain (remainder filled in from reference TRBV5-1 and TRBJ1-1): KAGVTQTPRYLIKTRGQQVTLSCSPISGHRSVSWYQQTPGQGLQFLFEYFSETQRNKGNFPGRFSGRQFSNSRSEMNVSTLELGDSALYLCASSVSGVNTEAFFGQGTRLTVV.

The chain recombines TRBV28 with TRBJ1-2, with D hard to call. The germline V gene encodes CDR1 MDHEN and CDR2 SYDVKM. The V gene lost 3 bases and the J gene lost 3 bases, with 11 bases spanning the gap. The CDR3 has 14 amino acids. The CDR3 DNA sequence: TGTGCCAGCAGTTTGTCCGGCCCGGACTATGGCTACACCTTC. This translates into CASSLSGPDYGYTF.

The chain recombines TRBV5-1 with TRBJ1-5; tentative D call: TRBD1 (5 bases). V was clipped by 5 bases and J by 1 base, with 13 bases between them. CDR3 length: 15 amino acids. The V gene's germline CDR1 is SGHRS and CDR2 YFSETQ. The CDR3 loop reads CASSEEGMSNQPQHF. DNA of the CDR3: TGCGCCAGCAGTGAAGAGGGGATGAGCAATCAGCCCCAGCATTTT.

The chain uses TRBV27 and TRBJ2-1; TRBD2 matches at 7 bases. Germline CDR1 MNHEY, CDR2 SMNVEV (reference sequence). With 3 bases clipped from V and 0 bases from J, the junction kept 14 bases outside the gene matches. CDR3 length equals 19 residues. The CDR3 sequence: CASSLGSSGHRGSYNEQFF. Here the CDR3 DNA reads TGTGCCAGCAGTTTGGGGTCTAGCGGCCATCGGGGCTCCTACAATGAGCAGTTCTTC.

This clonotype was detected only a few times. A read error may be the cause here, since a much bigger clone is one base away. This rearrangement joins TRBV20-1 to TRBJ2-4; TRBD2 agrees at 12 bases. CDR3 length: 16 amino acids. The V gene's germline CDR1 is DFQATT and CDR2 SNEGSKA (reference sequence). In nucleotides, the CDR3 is TGCTGTGCTAGAGAAGGACTAGCGGGGGCCAAAAACATTCAGTACTTC. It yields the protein CCAREGLAGAKNIQYF.

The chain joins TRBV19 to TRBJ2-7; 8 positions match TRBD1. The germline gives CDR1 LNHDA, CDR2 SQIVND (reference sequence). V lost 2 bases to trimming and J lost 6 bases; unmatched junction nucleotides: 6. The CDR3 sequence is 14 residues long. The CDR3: CASSIQGANSEQYF. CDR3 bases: TGTGCCAGTAGTATACAGGGGGCGAACTCCGAGCAGTACTTC.

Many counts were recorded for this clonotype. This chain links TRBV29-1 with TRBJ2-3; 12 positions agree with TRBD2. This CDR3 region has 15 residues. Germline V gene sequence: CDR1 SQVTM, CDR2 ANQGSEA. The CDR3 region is CSGLGTSGSTDTQYF. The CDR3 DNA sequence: TGCAGTGGCCTCGGGACTAGCGGGAGCACAGATACGCAGTATTTT.

For the CDR3, the DNA is TGCGCCAGCAACCCGGGGTGGGGACTAGCGAACACAGATACGCAGTATTTT. Amino acid sequence: CASNPGWGLANTDTQYF. The rearrangement links TRBV5-1 to TRBJ2-3; 10 bases are a match to TRBD2. The V and J ends lost 6 bases and 2 bases, in that order; junction bases with no gene match: 12. The germline V gene encodes CDR1 SGHRS and CDR2 YFSETQ. This CDR3 contains 17 residues.

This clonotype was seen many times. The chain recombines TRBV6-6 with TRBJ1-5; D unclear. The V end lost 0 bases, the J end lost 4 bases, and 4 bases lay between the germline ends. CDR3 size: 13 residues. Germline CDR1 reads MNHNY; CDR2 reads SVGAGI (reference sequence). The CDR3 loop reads CASSYSTNQPQHF. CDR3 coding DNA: TGTGCCAGCAGTTACTCGACTAATCAGCCCCAGCATTTT.

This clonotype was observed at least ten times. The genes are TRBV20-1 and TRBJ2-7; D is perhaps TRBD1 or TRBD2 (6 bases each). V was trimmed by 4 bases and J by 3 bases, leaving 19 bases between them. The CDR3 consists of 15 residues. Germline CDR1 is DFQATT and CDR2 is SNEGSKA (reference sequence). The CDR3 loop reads CSAIERGQVFYEQYF. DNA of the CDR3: TGCAGTGCTATAGAACGGGGGCAGGTTTTCTACGAGCAGTACTTC.

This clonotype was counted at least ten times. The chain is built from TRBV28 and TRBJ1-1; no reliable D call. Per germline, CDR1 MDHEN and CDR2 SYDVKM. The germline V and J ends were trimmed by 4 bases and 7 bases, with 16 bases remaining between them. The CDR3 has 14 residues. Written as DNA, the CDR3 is TGTGCCAGCAGTTCGGAGGGCCGAGTCTTTGAAGCTTTCTTT. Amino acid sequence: CASSSEGRVFEAFF.

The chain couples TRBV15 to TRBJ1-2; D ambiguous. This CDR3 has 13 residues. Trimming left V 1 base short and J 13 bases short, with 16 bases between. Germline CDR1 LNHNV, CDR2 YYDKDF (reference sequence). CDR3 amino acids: CATSRAPSGSSTF. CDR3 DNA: TGTGCCACCAGCAGAGCCCCCTCGGGGTCCAGCACCTTC.

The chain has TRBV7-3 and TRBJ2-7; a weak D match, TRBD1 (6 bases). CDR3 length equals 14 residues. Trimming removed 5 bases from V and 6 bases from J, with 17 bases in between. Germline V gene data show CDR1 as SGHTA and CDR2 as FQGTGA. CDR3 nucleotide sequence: TGTGCCAGCAGCCAAGGGGGTTTAGCTGCCGAGCAGTACTTC. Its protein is CASSQGGLAAEQYF.

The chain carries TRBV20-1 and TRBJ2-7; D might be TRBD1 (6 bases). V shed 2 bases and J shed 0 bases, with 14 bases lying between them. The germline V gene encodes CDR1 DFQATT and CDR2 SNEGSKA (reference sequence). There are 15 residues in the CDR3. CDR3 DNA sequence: TGCAGTGCTAGAACGAGGACAGAGGACTCCTACGAGCAGTACTTC. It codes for CSARTRTEDSYEQYF.

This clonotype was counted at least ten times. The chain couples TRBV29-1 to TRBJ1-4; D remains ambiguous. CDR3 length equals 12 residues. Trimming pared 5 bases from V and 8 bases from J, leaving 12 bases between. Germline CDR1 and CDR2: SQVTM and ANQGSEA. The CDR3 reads CSVSTVGEKLFF. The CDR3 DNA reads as TGCAGCGTTTCGACGGTCGGGGAAAAACTGTTTTTT.

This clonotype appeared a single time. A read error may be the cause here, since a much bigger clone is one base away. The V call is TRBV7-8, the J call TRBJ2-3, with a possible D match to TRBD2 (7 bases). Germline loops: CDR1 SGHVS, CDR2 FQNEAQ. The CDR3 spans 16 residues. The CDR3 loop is CASSLGGGPGTDTQSF. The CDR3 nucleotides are TGTGCCAGCAGCCTAGGGGGGGGACCCGGCACAGATACGCAGTCTTTT.

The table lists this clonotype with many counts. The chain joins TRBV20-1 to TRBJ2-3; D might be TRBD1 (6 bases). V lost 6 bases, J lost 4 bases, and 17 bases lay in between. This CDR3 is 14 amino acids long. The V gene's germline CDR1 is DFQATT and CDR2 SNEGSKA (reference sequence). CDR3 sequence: CSAPLGALADTQYF. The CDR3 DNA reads TGCAGTGCCCCTCTGGGGGCGTTGGCAGATACGCAGTATTTT.